Below, one T cell receptor (beta chain) is given with its context. Sequencing used immunoSEQ multiplex PCR; TCRdb keeps in-frame clones, though not all of them. The data contain 150,000 to 200,000 clones, 80% to 85% of them seen just once; the ten biggest clones take up roughly 15%. These data belong to a study of blood T cell repertoires in COVID-19. Study at large: In each case, the material was cDNA or gDNA derived from T cells, B-cell-depleted T cells, or PBMCs.

This receptor was obtained from a woman in her sixties or seventies with COVID-19, enrolled during active disease. Sequencing was done on a sample of peripheral blood.

CDR3 nucleotide sequence: TGTGCCAGTAGTATTCAACATCACCAAGAGACCCAGTACTTC. Translation gives CASSIQHHQETQYF. The J gene is TRBJ2-5, the V gene TRBV19; D unclear. CDR1 is LNHDA and CDR2 is SQIVND in the germline V gene (reference sequence). V gave up 3 bases and J gave up 0 bases, with 8 bases separating them. This CDR3 spans 14 amino acids. Drawing the rest from reference TRBV19 and TRBJ2-5, the complete variable domain is DGGITQSPKYLFRKEGQNVTLSCEQNLNHDAMYWYRQDPGQGLRLIYYSQIVNDFQKGDIAEGYSVSREKKESFPLTVTSAQKNPTAFYLCASSIQHHQETQYFGPGTRLLVL.